Given below is one T cell receptor (beta chain) in context. The count of this clone is one. Its target antigen remains unknown. Per-base qualities were not stored, and no clone one base away is much larger. TCRbeta CDR3 regions were sequenced with the immunoSEQ Assay. After extraction, genomic DNA underwent amplification by bias-controlled multiplex PCR, followed by high-throughput sequencing. As for the authors' bioinformatics: Collapsing and filtering of sequences were performed to quantify the absolute abundance of each unique TCRbeta CDR3 region. Usable DNA was measured by amplifying reference genes present in all nucleated cells, and TCRbeta template counts were normalized to that usable DNA to estimate T cell fraction. Repertoire TCRs were annotated as SARS-CoV-2-specific when V gene, CDR3 amino acid sequence and J gene were exactly matched to a known reactive TCR set. The reference SARS-CoV-2 TCR set was derived from MIRA and filtered for enrichment in COVID-19-positive ImmuneCODE repertoires, a step that removed public or cross-reactive TCRs. Using the MIRA antigens, annotated TCRs were further analysed by specific ORF or by position within an ORF. Depth was the summed frequency of annotated unique rearrangements, while breadth was defined as annotated unique rearrangements over total unique productive rearrangements. TCR breadth was compared between groups using two-sided Wilcoxon rank-sum tests. Here the immuneACCESS table is served through TCRdb, limited to in-frame sequences with V and J called. Missing clones are a known gap in these copies; in checked studies unresolved V genes cover under half, and the rest lacks a known reason. V and J calls and clone size come straight from that table; D and trimming were deduced from the DNA. The sample data list fewer than 400,000 clones, and about 88% of these were observed just once. Of the sample, approximately 1.9% is held by the ten largest clones.

The sample originates from a study of Ad26.COV2.S vaccination and SARS-CoV-2 variants (dated by TCRdb to the early 2020s). A note on the overall study: Donors in the vaccine arm were drawn from COV1001, a phase I-IIa trial of Ad26.COV2.S in healthy adults that was multicentre, randomized, double-blind and placebo-controlled. Ad26.COV2.S was administered intramuscularly at a dose of 5x10^10 or 1x10^11 viral particles, either as one shot or as two shots given 56 days apart. Sequencing of the TCRbeta repertoire served to evaluate the specificity and breadth of SARS-CoV-2-reactive T cell receptors following Ad26.COV2.S vaccination. A total of 32 samples were included in the TCR-sequenced set, comprising some 20 Ad26.COV2.S vaccine recipients, 5 placebo recipients and 8 SARS-CoV-2 convalescent individuals. Trial participants were randomized into five groups of five: low-dose or high-dose Ad26.COV2.S given once or twice, or placebo on both occasions. Throughout the experiments and outcome assessment, investigators stayed blinded to trial group allocation.

From the cysteine up to the phenylalanine, the CDR3 has a length of 15 residues. Only CDR3 DNA remains: 45 bases, in frame from the first base. V is reduced by 5 bases and J by 4 bases, leaving a spacing of 15 bases between them. The germline V gene provides CDR1 SGHVS and CDR2 FQNEAQ. Explained via the paper, the treatment or condition label denotes: some 19 received Ad26.COV2.S at low or high dose, single or two shots; roughly five received placebo; per-sample allocation not given. For vaccine and placebo recipients, repertoires were sequenced using samples collected on day 63 after the first injection. Cohort 1b enrolled 20 to 30 adults aged 18-55 years at a single site in Boston, USA, between 29 July and 7 August 2020. Ad26.COV2.S was a replication-incompetent adenovirus type 26 vector that expressed a prefusion-stabilized SARS-CoV-2 spike protein derived from the original Wuhan strain. The paper as a whole reports these results and caveats: Higher spike-specific TCR breadth was observed in Ad26.COV2.S recipients than in placebo recipients (P = 0.0014). Non-spike TCR breadth was comparable between vaccine and placebo recipients, consistent with the vaccine containing only spike. The authors noted that total T cell responses may have been underestimated by the TCR breadth and depth analyses. Substantial breadth of spike-specific CD8+ and CD4+ T cell responses was reported after vaccination. The study was not powered for comparison of responses between vaccine doses or regimens.

This chain is built from TRBV7-8 and TRBJ1-5, with no confident D gene call. The TCR was taken from a person aged 18 to 59 who received the Ad26.COV2.S COVID-19 vaccine or a placebo. This specimen consisted of peripheral blood, obtained in a trial of Ad26.COV2.S vaccine versus placebo. Here the CDR3 is given as CASSPARAANQPQHF. The DNA sequence reads TGTGCCAGCAGCCCCGCTAGGGCCGCTAATCAGCCCCAGCATTTT.